These 30 T cell receptor beta chains were sequenced from one sample in a study of shared clonotypes between healthy human individuals. Method: immunoSEQ multiplex PCR; TCRdb's copy keeps in-frame clones and lacks some. The sample has some 1.1 million clones, approximately 77% seen once; the top ten hold 0.89%. The sequencing input was memory CD4+ T cells from PBMCs. The subset: CD45RA-negative fraction. The source of these receptors is a young man in good health. Some clones in this sample may be carry-over from other donors' samples.

This clone was observed many times. The chain couples TRBV21-1 to TRBJ2-7; the D segment call TRBD1 is taken from the table without a DNA check. TRBV21-1 is labeled a pseudogene. The CDR3 sequence is 16 residues long. The CDR3 reads CASSTRGGDRGYEQYF. CDR3 DNA sequence: TGTGCCAGCAGCACCCGGGGAGGGGACAGGGGGTACGAGCAGTACTTC.

The chain couples TRBV30 to TRBJ1-2; TRBD1 might be the D (6 bases). Deletions cut 4 bases from V and 8 bases from J, with 17 bases between. The CDR3 runs 13 residues. Germline V gene data show CDR1 as GTSNPN and CDR2 as SVGIG (reference sequence). The CDR3 region has the DNA TGTGCCTGGACTTCAGGGGCCCTTAGGGGCTACACCTTC. Translating gives CAWTSGALRGYTF.

This clone came up once. This chain uses TRBV28 with TRBJ2-1; 7 positions agree with TRBD2. J was trimmed by 4 bases and V by 5 bases; bases with no gene match: 11. From germline, CDR1 is MDHEN and CDR2 SYDVKM. The CDR3 length is 16 residues. CDR3 DNA sequence: TGTGCCAGCAGTCCCACGGGAAGCGGGGCTTACAATGAGCAGTTCTTC. Residues: CASSPTGSGAYNEQFF.

V is TRBV29-1 and J is TRBJ2-3; D ambiguous. The CDR3 is 13 amino acids. Germline CDR1 and CDR2: SQVTM and ANQGSEA. Trimming stripped 4 bases from V and 1 base from J, with 9 bases between. The CDR3 nucleotides read TGCAGCGTTGCCCTGTTTGGCACAGATACGCAGTATTTT. Its protein is CSVALFGTDTQYF.

The genes are TRBV5-1 and TRBJ2-1; 9 bases are shared with TRBD2. The CDR3 is made up of 15 amino acids. V was clipped by 4 bases and J by 3 bases; unmatched bases: 5. Germline V gene data show CDR1 as SGHRS and CDR2 as YFSETQ. The CDR3, as DNA: TGCGCCAGCAGCAACTTGACTAGCGGCTACAATGAGCAGTTCTTC. This gives the protein CASSNLTSGYNEQFF. The full variable domain, rest sourced from reference TRBV5-1 and TRBJ2-1, is KAGVTQTPRYLIKTRGQQVTLSCSPISGHRSVSWYQQTPGQGLQFLFEYFSETQRNKGNFPGRFSGRQFSNSRSEMNVSTLELGDSALYLCASSNLTSGYNEQFFGPGTRLTVL.

The chain links TRBV6-4 to TRBJ2-3, with 7 bases lining up with TRBD1. CDR1 is MRHNA and CDR2 is SNTAGT in the germline V gene. The CDR3 has 14 amino acids. The ends lost 6 bases at V and 4 bases at J; junction bases unmatched: 7. CDR3 sequence reads: CASSGTAGADTQYF. For the CDR3, the DNA is TGTGCCAGCAGCGGGACAGCAGGGGCAGATACGCAGTATTTT.

The chain combines TRBV2 with TRBJ2-5; D gene unclear. The CDR3 runs 12 residues. CDR1 and CDR2 from the germline V gene are SNHLY and FYNNEI. V lost 3 bases, J lost 11 bases, and 13 bases lay in between. The CDR3 here is CASSDDLSGQYF. DNA for the CDR3: TGTGCCAGCAGTGATGACTTATCCGGTCAGTACTTC. Supplemented by reference TRBV2 and TRBJ2-5, the full variable domain reads EPEVTQTPSHQVTQMGQEVILRCVPISNHLYFYWYRQILGQKVEFLVSFYNNEISEKSEIFDDQFSVERPDGSNFTLKIRSTKLEDSAMYFCASSDDLSGQYFGPGTRLLVL.

In this sample, this clone turned up many times. The chain recombines TRBV6-5 with TRBJ1-3; 10 nucleotides agree with TRBD1. CDR1 is MNHEY and CDR2 is SVGAGI in the germline V gene. With 6 bases clipped from V and 3 bases from J, the junction kept 5 bases outside the gene matches. The CDR3 consists of 15 residues. The CDR3 reads CASRLDRGLGNTIYF. In DNA form, the CDR3 reads TGTGCCAGCAGGCTCGACAGGGGGCTTGGAAACACCATATATTTT.

As regards this clone: One base away lies a much larger clone, so this may be a sequencing read error. This chain connects TRBV10-1 to TRBJ1-1; 7 bases match TRBD1. From germline, CDR1 is WNHNN and CDR2 SYGVQD (reference sequence). The V segment lost 8 bases and the J segment 1 base; nucleotides outside the gene matches: 7. This CDR3 comprises 14 residues. CDR3 coding DNA: TGCGCCAGCGGACCCGGACAGGCGAACACTGAAGCTTTCTTT. Residues: CASGPGQANTEAFF.

The CDR3 loop reads CASSLLGQDTGELFF. Written as DNA, the CDR3 is TGCGCCAGCAGCTTGCTGGGACAGGACACCGGGGAGCTGTTTTTT. The chain carries TRBV5-1 and TRBJ2-2, with 8 bases aligning to TRBD1. There are 15 residues in the CDR3. In germline, CDR1 is SGHRS, CDR2 YFSETQ. Trimming at V came to 1 base and at J to 3 bases, leaving 2 bases not matched to a gene.

V and J are TRBV18 and TRBJ1-1; D unclear. Trimming took 3 bases from V and 8 from J, leaving 19 bases between them. The CDR3 has 15 residues. CDR1 and CDR2 (germline): KGHSH, LQKENI. CDR3 DNA: TGTGCCAGCTCACCGGTCCGGGTGGAAAGGAAAGAAGCTTTCTTT. It yields the protein CASSPVRVERKEAFF.

The V and J genes are TRBV29-1 and TRBJ2-2; tentatively, D is TRBD2 (6 bases). CDR1 and CDR2 from the germline V gene are SQVTM and ANQGSEA. Between the trimmed V and J ends, which lost 8 bases and 4 bases, there was a span of 17 bases. CDR3 length: 14 residues. The CDR3 loop is CSIKGGSSTGELFF. CDR3 DNA: TGCAGCATAAAAGGAGGGTCGTCCACCGGGGAGCTGTTTTTT.

The gene calls are TRBV30 and TRBJ1-1; D unresolved. Germline V CDR1 and CDR2: GTSNPN, SVGIG (reference sequence). The CDR3 totals 13 residues. Trimming removed 2 bases at V and 11 bases at J, with 18 bases between. Here the CDR3 DNA reads TGTGCCTGGAGTTCCTCACGGGCTCTTAGGGCTTTCTTT. This sequence encodes CAWSSSRALRAFF.

The chain is built from TRBV29-1 and TRBJ2-5; D gene ambiguous. The germline V and J ends were trimmed by 1 base and 5 bases, with 11 bases remaining between them. The CDR3 sequence is 13 residues long. Per germline, CDR1 SQVTM and CDR2 ANQGSEA. The CDR3 DNA sequence: TGCAGCGTTGAAGTTTGGATTGCGGAGACCCAGTACTTC. Translated: CSVEVWIAETQYF.

The chain uses TRBV23-1 and TRBJ1-2; possibly TRBD1 for D (6 bases). TRBV23-1 is known as an ORF, though its function is uncertain. Trimming took 8 bases from V and 6 from J, leaving 34 bases between them. CDR3 length: 19 residues. CDR3 sequence reads: CASDNIFPWPALKGDGYTF. Here the CDR3 DNA reads TGCGCCAGCGACAATATCTTCCCTTGGCCGGCGCTGAAGGGGGATGGCTACACCTTC.

This sequence joins TRBV29-1 and TRBJ1-1, with TRBD1 matching over 11 bases. The CDR3 runs 15 residues. V lost 7 bases to trimming and J lost 0 bases; unmatched junction nucleotides: 7. Germline values: CDR1 SQVTM, CDR2 ANQGSEA. The CDR3 protein is CSGGQGAFMNTEAFF. CDR3 DNA: TGCAGCGGAGGACAGGGGGCCTTTATGAACACTGAAGCTTTCTTT.

The chain uses TRBV4-3 and TRBJ2-7, with D tentatively TRBD2 (5 bases). Germline CDR1 reads LGHNA; CDR2 reads YSLEER. Trimming removed 1 base from V and 2 bases from J, with 9 bases in between. The CDR3 spans 14 residues. This CDR3 is CASSQASRTYEQYF. For the CDR3, the DNA is TGCGCCAGCAGCCAAGCTAGCAGAACCTACGAGCAGTACTTC.

This CDR3 is CASSLRGAPTDTQYF. In DNA form, the CDR3 reads TGTGCCAGCAGCCTCCGCGGGGCCCCCACAGATACGCAGTATTTT. The chain links TRBV14 to TRBJ2-3; D is possibly TRBD2 (6 bases). The CDR3 covers 15 residues. Germline CDR1 reads SGHDN; CDR2 reads FVKESK. The germline V and J ends were trimmed by 4 bases and 2 bases, with 13 bases remaining between them.

This clone was counted only a few times. The V gene is TRBV5-6, the J gene TRBJ1-1, with a possible D match to TRBD1 (6 bases). The germline gives CDR1 SGHDT, CDR2 YYEEEE. This CDR3 has 14 amino acids. Trimming stripped 4 bases from V and 4 bases from J, with 14 bases between. The CDR3 DNA follows: TGTGCCAGCAGCGTATTCTCAGGGGTCACTGAAGCTTTCTTT. It codes for CASSVFSGVTEAFF.

This chain connects TRBV27 to TRBJ2-2; a weak D match, TRBD2 (5 bases). CDR3 size: 11 residues. Trimming took off 9 bases at V and 7 bases at J, with 9 bases between the two ends. CDR1 and CDR2 from the germline V gene are MNHEY and SMNVEV (reference sequence). CDR3 coding DNA: TGTGCCAGGTATCGGGGCGGGGAGCTGTTTTTT. This sequence encodes CARYRGGELFF.

V and J are TRBV10-3 and TRBJ2-1; 9 bases are a match to TRBD2. Trimming at V came to 5 bases and at J to 4 bases, leaving 6 bases not matched to a gene. Looked up from germline, CDR1 is ENHRY and CDR2 is SYGVKD. The CDR3 has 15 amino acids. CDR3 amino acids: CAISIAGVRYNEQFF. The CDR3 DNA sequence: TGTGCCATCAGTATAGCGGGAGTTCGGTACAATGAGCAGTTCTTC.

This clone was recorded a few times. The chain uses TRBV5-4 and TRBJ1-1; 8 nucleotides line up with TRBD1. CDR1 is SGHNT and CDR2 is YYREEE in the germline V gene (reference sequence). This CDR3 comprises 15 residues. With V trimmed by 0 bases and J by 3 bases, 4 bases remained unmatched. CDR3 bases: TGTGCCAGCAGCTTGGCCAGGGGGCGGGACACTGAAGCTTTCTTT. Amino acids: CASSLARGRDTEAFF.

The chain has TRBV6-1 and TRBJ1-5, with unresolved D. Germline V gene data show CDR1 as MNHNS and CDR2 as SASEGT. Between the trimmed V and J ends, which lost 5 bases and 3 bases, there was a span of 11 bases. This CDR3 spans 14 amino acids. CDR3: CASSFGPVNQPQHF. In nucleotides, the CDR3 is TGTGCCAGCAGTTTTGGACCGGTCAATCAGCCCCAGCATTTT.

Only a few counts were recorded for this clone. The CDR3 spells CASSRTGSGTQNTGELFF. CDR3 nucleotide sequence: TGTGCCAGCAGCCGGACAGGAAGCGGGACTCAGAACACCGGGGAGCTGTTTTTT. The chain joins TRBV5-6 to TRBJ2-2, with D perhaps matching TRBD1 or TRBD2 (7 bases each). Germline CDR1 reads SGHDT; CDR2 reads YYEEEE. The V gene lost 4 bases and the J gene lost 1 base, with 20 bases spanning the gap. The CDR3 is made up of 18 amino acids.

J is TRBJ2-1 and V is TRBV6-5; TRBD2 might be the D (6 bases). Trimming removed 0 bases from V and 10 bases from J, with 19 bases in between. The V gene's germline CDR1 is MNHEY and CDR2 SVGAGI. The CDR3 is made up of 16 amino acids. CDR3: CASSYSWGRPSGEQFF. The CDR3 nucleotides read TGTGCCAGCAGTTACTCATGGGGTCGCCCGAGCGGGGAGCAGTTCTTC.

This clone has at least ten counts. The rearrangement links TRBV4-2 to TRBJ2-1; the match to TRBD2 covers 7 bases. The CDR3 length is 16 residues. Germline V gives CDR1 LGHNA, CDR2 YNFKEQ. V lost 3 bases, J lost 0 bases, and 5 bases stayed unmatched. The CDR3 is CASSHWGLSSYNEQFF. The DNA of the CDR3 is TGTGCCAGCAGCCATTGGGGACTAAGCTCCTACAATGAGCAGTTCTTC.

The chain links TRBV4-2 to TRBJ2-4; D remains ambiguous. The germline V gene encodes CDR1 LGHNA and CDR2 YNFKEQ. V lost 0 bases and J 3 bases, leaving 6 bases between the germline ends. This CDR3 contains 14 residues. CDR3 sequence reads: CASSQDPGKNIQYF. CDR3 DNA sequence: TGTGCCAGCAGCCAAGATCCGGGCAAAAACATTCAGTACTTC.

J is TRBJ1-4 and V is TRBV6-1; weak D call: TRBD1 (5 bases). The CDR3 has 13 amino acids. Germline CDR1 and CDR2: MNHNS and SASEGT. V was trimmed by 4 bases and J by 8 bases, leaving 11 bases between them. CDR3 sequence: CASSVDIEEKLFF. The CDR3 region has the DNA TGTGCCAGCAGTGTGGACATCGAGGAAAAACTGTTTTTT.

The rearrangement joins TRBV4-2 to TRBJ2-5; either TRBD1 or TRBD2 may fit D (5 bases each). The closer fit of TRBJ2-7 to the DNA end suggests the J call may be wrong. CDR1 and CDR2 (germline): LGHNA, YNFKEQ. The CDR3 sequence is 14 residues long. DNA for the CDR3: TGTGCCAGCAGCCAAGAGGGGGTAGGGACCGAGCAGTACTTC. Its translation is CASSQEGVGTEQYF.

The CDR3 DNA reads as TGTGCTAGTGCCCTGTCCGCTAACTATGGCTACACCTTC. It is translated as CASALSANYGYTF. The rearrangement uses TRBV12-5 and TRBJ1-2; D remains ambiguous. This CDR3 contains 13 residues. Looked up from germline, CDR1 is LGHNT and CDR2 is FRNRAP. V lost 7 bases to trimming and J lost 0 bases, with 9 bases between them.